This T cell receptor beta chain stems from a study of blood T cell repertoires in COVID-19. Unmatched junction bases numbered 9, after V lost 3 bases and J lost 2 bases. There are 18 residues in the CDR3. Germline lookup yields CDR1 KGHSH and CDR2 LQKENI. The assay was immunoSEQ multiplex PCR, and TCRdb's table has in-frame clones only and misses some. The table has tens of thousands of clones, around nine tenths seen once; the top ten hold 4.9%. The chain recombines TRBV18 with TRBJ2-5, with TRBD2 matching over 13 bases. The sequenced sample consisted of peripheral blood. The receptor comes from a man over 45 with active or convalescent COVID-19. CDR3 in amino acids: CASSPLGLAGITQETQYF. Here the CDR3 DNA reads TGTGCCAGCTCACCGTTGGGACTAGCGGGAATAACACAAGAGACCCAGTACTTC.